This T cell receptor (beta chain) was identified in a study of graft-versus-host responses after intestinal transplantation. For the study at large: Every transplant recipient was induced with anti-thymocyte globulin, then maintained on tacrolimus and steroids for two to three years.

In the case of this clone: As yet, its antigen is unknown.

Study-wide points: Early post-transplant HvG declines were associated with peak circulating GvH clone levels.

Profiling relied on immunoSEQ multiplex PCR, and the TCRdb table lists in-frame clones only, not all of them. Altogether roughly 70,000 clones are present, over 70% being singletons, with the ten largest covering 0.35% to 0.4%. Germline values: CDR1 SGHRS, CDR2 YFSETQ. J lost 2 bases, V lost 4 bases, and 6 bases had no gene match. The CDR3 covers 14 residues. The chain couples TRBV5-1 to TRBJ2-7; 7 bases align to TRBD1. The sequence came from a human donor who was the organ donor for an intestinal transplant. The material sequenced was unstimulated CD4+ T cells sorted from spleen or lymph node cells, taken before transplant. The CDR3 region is CASSLRTGTYEQYV. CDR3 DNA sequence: TGCGCCAGCAGCCTCCGGACAGGAACCTACGAGCAGTACGTC.